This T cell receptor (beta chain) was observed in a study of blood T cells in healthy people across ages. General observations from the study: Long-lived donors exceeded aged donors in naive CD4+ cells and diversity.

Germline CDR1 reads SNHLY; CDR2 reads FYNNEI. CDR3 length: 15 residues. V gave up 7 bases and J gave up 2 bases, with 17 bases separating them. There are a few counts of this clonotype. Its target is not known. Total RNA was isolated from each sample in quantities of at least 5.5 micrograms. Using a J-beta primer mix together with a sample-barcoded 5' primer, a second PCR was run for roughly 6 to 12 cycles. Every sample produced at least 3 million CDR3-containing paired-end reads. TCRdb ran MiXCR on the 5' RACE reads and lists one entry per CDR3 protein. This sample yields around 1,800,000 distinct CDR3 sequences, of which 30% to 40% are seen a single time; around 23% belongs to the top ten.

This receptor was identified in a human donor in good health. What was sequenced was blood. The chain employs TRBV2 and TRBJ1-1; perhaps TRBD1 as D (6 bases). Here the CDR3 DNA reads TGTGCCAGCATCCGTCGCGGGGGCCTTAACACTGAAGCTTTCTTT. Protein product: CASIRRGGLNTEAFF.